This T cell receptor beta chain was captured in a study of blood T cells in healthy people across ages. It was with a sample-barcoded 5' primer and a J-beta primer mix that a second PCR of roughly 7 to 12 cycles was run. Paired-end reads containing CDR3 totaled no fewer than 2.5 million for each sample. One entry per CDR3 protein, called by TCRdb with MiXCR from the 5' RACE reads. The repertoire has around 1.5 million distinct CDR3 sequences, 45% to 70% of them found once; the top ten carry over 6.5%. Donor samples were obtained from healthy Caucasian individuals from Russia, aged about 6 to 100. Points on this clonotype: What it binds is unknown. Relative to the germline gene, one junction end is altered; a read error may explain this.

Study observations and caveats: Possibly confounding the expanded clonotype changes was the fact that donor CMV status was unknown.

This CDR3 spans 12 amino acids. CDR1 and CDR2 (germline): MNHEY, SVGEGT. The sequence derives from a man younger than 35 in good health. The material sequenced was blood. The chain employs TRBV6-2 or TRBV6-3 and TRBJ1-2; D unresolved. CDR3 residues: CASSYSMGGYTF. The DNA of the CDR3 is TGTGCTAGCAGTTACTCGATGGGTGGCTACACCTTC.